This T cell receptor beta chain was recovered during a study of T cells in Graves' hyperthyroidism and ophthalmopathy. V was cut by 4 bases and J by 2 bases, with 9 bases left in between. CDR1 SEHNR and CDR2 FQNEAQ come from the germline V gene (reference sequence). This CDR3 has 14 amino acids. Thyroid ultrasound, orbital computed tomography, clinical symptoms, and serum thyroxine and TRAb underpinned diagnoses. As for this clonotype: Its specificity is not known.

RNA transcripts yielded amplified TCR beta CDR3 regions. A first-round RT-PCR of the TCR CDR3 used the HTBI primer set. From the multiplex PCR reads, TCRdb called clonotypes with MiXCR, one entry per CDR3 protein. The sample has hundreds of thousands of distinct CDR3 sequences, 38% seen once. General study findings and limits: Progression to ophthalmopathy was predicted a median of 6.5 months early. Blood samples included most of the expanded thyroid clonotypes exceeding 0.001.

This clonotype originated in a man between 18 and 35 years old with Graves' hyperthyroidism. Material: blood. The gene calls are TRBV7-9 and TRBJ1-5; D is undetermined. The CDR3 reads CASSSDLGNQPQHF. CDR3 in DNA: TGTGCCAGCAGCTCGGACTTGGGCAATCAGCCCCAGCATTTT.